These 27 T cell receptor beta chains came from one sample sequenced in a study of blood T cell repertoires in COVID-19. Assay used: immunoSEQ multiplex PCR; TCRdb lists only in-frame clones, some missing. Among about 230,000 clones listed, about 85% were seen once. The sample comprised peripheral blood. The receptors here all came from an elderly woman with acute or convalescent COVID-19.

Written as DNA, the CDR3 is TGTGCCAGCAGCCCAGGGACTCGCTCACCCCTCCACTTT. Amino acid sequence: CASSPGTRSPLHF. V usage is TRBV6-5 and J usage is TRBJ1-6; tentative D call: TRBD1 (5 bases). The CDR3 length is 13 residues. Germline V gives CDR1 MNHEY, CDR2 SVGAGI. Trimming shortened V by 6 bases and J by 10 bases, and 13 bases separated the two germline ends.

This clone was seen a handful of times. The chain joins TRBV19 to TRBJ2-2; D perhaps matches TRBD1 (6 bases). CDR1 LNHDA and CDR2 SQIVND come from the germline V gene (reference sequence). CDR3 size: 15 residues. V lost 3 bases and J lost 3, with 11 bases in between. CDR3 in DNA: TGTGCCAGTAGTATCAGGGGCATCGACACCGGGGAGCTGTTTTTT. Translation: CASSIRGIDTGELFF.

This clone showed up just once. The chain is built from TRBV5-4 and TRBJ1-6, with TRBD1 matching over 8 bases. CDR1 is SGHNT, CDR2 YYREEE, per germline (reference sequence). J lost 6 bases, V lost 4 bases, and 9 bases had no gene match. The CDR3 sequence is 16 residues long. Written as DNA, the CDR3 is TGTGCCAGCAGCCTAGACAGCAGGGGGCGTAATTCACCCCTCCACTTT. This sequence encodes CASSLDSRGRNSPLHF.

CDR3 bases: TGTGCCAGCAGCTTAGGGGGACTAGCGCTGGCCTACGAGCAGTACTTC. Its protein is CASSLGGLALAYEQYF. The chain combines TRBV7-8 with TRBJ2-7; 10 nucleotides align to TRBD2. The CDR3 runs to 16 residues. V was pared by 1 base and J by 2 bases, with 5 bases of the junction left unmatched. Germline-derived CDR1 and CDR2 are SGHVS and FQNEAQ.

The rearrangement uses TRBV4-1 and TRBJ1-2; TRBD1 matches 7 bases. CDR3 size: 13 residues. V gave up 8 bases and J gave up 6 bases; unmatched junction bases: 9. Germline lookup yields CDR1 MGHRA and CDR2 YSYEKL. CDR3 region: CASGSQGGDGYTF. CDR3 nucleotides: TGCGCCAGCGGGTCCCAGGGGGGCGATGGCTACACCTTC.

The chain couples TRBV4-1 to TRBJ1-2; weak D call: TRBD1 (5 bases). The V end was cut by 0 bases, the J end by 0 bases, with 8 bases between. CDR3 length equals 15 residues. From germline, CDR1 is MGHRA and CDR2 YSYEKL. In nucleotides, the CDR3 is TGCGCCAGCAGCCAAGACCCAGGGACTAACTATGGCTACACCTTC. This translates into CASSQDPGTNYGYTF.

Concerning this clone: One end of the junction varies from germline; a read error may be responsible. V and J are TRBV4-1 and TRBJ2-5; 9 bases align to TRBD2. Germline CDR1 and CDR2: MGHRA and YSYEKL. The CDR3 consists of 15 residues. The CDR3 protein is CASSPAGGSGETHNF. DNA for the CDR3: TGCGCCAGCAGCCCCGCGGGGGGGTCGGGGGAGACCCATAACTTC.

The chain couples TRBV28 to TRBJ2-7, with 7 nucleotides matching TRBD1. Germline V gives CDR1 MDHEN, CDR2 SYDVKM. This CDR3 is 14 amino acids long. The junction had 6 bases not matched to a gene; V was cut back by 6 bases and J by 1 base. The CDR3 protein is CASRRRQGSYEQYF. DNA of the CDR3: TGTGCCAGCAGACGTCGACAGGGATCCTACGAGCAGTACTTC.

The gene calls are TRBV20-1 and TRBJ1-2; 7 bases are a match to TRBD1. Germline assignment: CDR1 DFQATT and CDR2 SNEGSKA (reference sequence). Germline trimming cut 3 bases from V and 2 bases from J; bases unmatched to any gene: 3. The CDR3 has 13 amino acids. The DNA of the CDR3 is TGCAGTGCTAGTACAGGGGTGAACTATGGCTACACCTTC. Residues: CSASTGVNYGYTF.

This chain connects TRBV19 to TRBJ2-2; 8 nucleotides match TRBD1. This CDR3 has 14 amino acids. CDR1 and CDR2 (germline): LNHDA, SQIVND (reference sequence). The junction had 6 bases not matched to a gene; V was cut back by 7 bases and J by 5 bases. The CDR3: CASTQDRVTGELFF. The CDR3 coding sequence is TGTGCCAGTACCCAGGACAGGGTAACCGGGGAGCTGTTTTTT.

This chain uses TRBV5-1 with TRBJ2-7, with 12 nucleotides matching TRBD2. Per the germline V gene, CDR1 is SGHRS and CDR2 is YFSETQ. V was pared by 0 bases and J by 12 bases, with 16 bases of the junction left unmatched. The CDR3 length is 17 residues. The CDR3 nucleotides read TGCGCCAGCAGCTTGGAGGCCAGGACTAGCGGGGCCCAGCGACTGTACTTC. The encoded protein is CASSLEARTSGAQRLYF.

The chain joins TRBV3-1 (or the pseudogene TRBV3-2) to TRBJ2-5; the match to TRBD1 covers 7 bases. The CDR3 has 14 amino acids. Germline CDR1 reads LGHDT; CDR2 reads YNNKEL (reference sequence). J lost 3 bases, V lost 9 bases, and 10 bases had no gene match. The CDR3 here is CASVITGTEETQYF. As DNA, the CDR3 is TGTGCCAGTGTTATAACCGGGACAGAAGAGACCCAGTACTTC.

The chain couples TRBV18 to TRBJ2-5; 8 nucleotides align to TRBD2. The V and J ends lost 5 bases and 4 bases, in that order; junction bases with no gene match: 9. Germline V gives CDR1 KGHSH, CDR2 LQKENI. CDR3 length equals 15 residues. This CDR3 is CASSISGGLGETQYF. CDR3 nucleotides: TGTGCCAGCTCAATCAGCGGGGGATTAGGAGAGACCCAGTACTTC. The full variable domain, in which reference TRBV18 and TRBJ2-5 provide the parts outside the CDR3, is NAGVMQNPRHLVRRRGQEARLRCSPMKGHSHVYWYRQLPEEGLKFMVYLQKENIIDESGMPKERFSAEFPKEGPSILRIQQVVRGDSAAYFCASSISGGLGETQYFGPGTRLLVL.

The chain has TRBV7-9 and TRBJ1-2; 7 positions match TRBD1. The CDR3 sequence is 17 residues long. V was pared by 5 bases and J by 6 bases, with 18 bases of the junction left unmatched. The germline gives CDR1 SEHNR, CDR2 FQNEAQ (reference sequence). The CDR3: CASSRNRQGASIDGYTF. The DNA for the CDR3 is TGTGCCAGCAGCCGAAACCGACAGGGCGCCTCTATTGATGGCTACACCTTC. Full variable domain (missing parts from reference TRBV7-9 and TRBJ1-2): DTGVSQNPRHKITKRGQNVTFRCDPISEHNRLYWYRQTLGQGPEFLTYFQNEAQLEKSRLLSDRFSAERPKGSFSTLEIQRTEQGDSAMYLCASSRNRQGASIDGYTFGSGTRLTVV.

The chain uses TRBV4-1 and TRBJ2-7; 7 bases line up with TRBD2. This CDR3 is 17 amino acids long. CDR1 is MGHRA and CDR2 is YSYEKL in the germline V gene. Trimming at V came to 1 base and at J to 0 bases, leaving 9 bases not matched to a gene. The CDR3 loop is CASSQGILAANSYEQYF. CDR3 bases: TGCGCCAGCAGCCAAGGGATTCTAGCGGCAAACTCCTACGAGCAGTACTTC.

The chain is built from TRBV5-8 and TRBJ2-5, with a possible D match to TRBD1 (5 bases). V was clipped by 4 bases and J by 2 bases, with 12 bases between them. Germline CDR1 SGHTS, CDR2 YDEGEE. There are 14 residues in the CDR3. The CDR3 DNA reads TGTGCCAGCAGCCCTGGATCAGGGCAAGAGACCCAGTACTTC. Amino acids: CASSPGSGQETQYF.

The chain couples TRBV12-3 or TRBV12-4 to TRBJ2-2; D remains ambiguous. The V end was cut by 7 bases, the J end by 4 bases, with 10 bases between. This CDR3 has 13 amino acids. The CDR3 DNA sequence: TGTGCCAGCACCCAACATGGCACCGGGGAGCTGTTTTTT. This codes for CASTQHGTGELFF.

The gene calls are TRBV20-1 and TRBJ2-3, with D possibly being TRBD2 (7 bases). Germline loops: CDR1 DFQATT, CDR2 SNEGSKA (reference sequence). CDR3 length: 13 amino acids. V shed 3 bases and J shed 7 bases, with 14 bases lying between them. The CDR3 DNA reads as TGCAGTGCTAGTCTCGCGGGGGCGAATACGCAGTATTTT. This encodes CSASLAGANTQYF.

This clone was seen only once. The chain combines TRBV7-8 with TRBJ2-7, with D possibly TRBD2 on 5 matching bases. Trimming removed 1 base from V and 3 bases from J, with 10 bases in between. The CDR3 length is 14 residues. Germline CDR1 is SGHVS and CDR2 is FQNEAQ. Here the CDR3 DNA reads TGTGCCAGCAGCTTAGGGGCGGGTTTCTACGAGCAGTACTTC. This translates into CASSLGAGFYEQYF.

This clone is a singleton in its sample. The chain couples TRBV9 to TRBJ2-1; TRBD2 aligns across 10 bases. Germline loops: CDR1 SGDLS, CDR2 YYNGEE. V shed 0 bases, J shed 6 bases, and the junction held 6 bases outside the gene matches. CDR3 size: 16 residues. CDR3 region: CASSVGSLAGVNEQFF. The CDR3 region has the DNA TGTGCCAGCAGCGTAGGGTCCCTAGCGGGAGTCAATGAGCAGTTCTTC.

This chain connects TRBV19 to TRBJ2-1; 7 bases agree with TRBD1. This CDR3 is 17 amino acids long. Trimming took 3 bases from V and 1 from J; bases not matched to a gene: 9. Germline assignment: CDR1 LNHDA and CDR2 SQIVND (reference sequence). The CDR3 reads CASSIQGDSRSYNEQFF. CDR3 nucleotides: TGTGCCAGTAGTATTCAGGGGGACAGTAGGTCCTACAATGAGCAGTTCTTC.

This rearrangement joins TRBV3-1 (or the pseudogene TRBV3-2) to TRBJ1-1; D remains ambiguous. Per germline, CDR1 LGHDT and CDR2 YNNKEL (reference sequence). The CDR3 covers 16 residues. V lost 2 bases to trimming and J lost 4 bases, with 17 bases between them. In DNA form, the CDR3 reads TGTGCCAGCAGCCAAACGGCTAGGGAGACACTCACTGAAGCTTTCTTT. Translating gives CASSQTARETLTEAFF.

The chain recombines TRBV6-1 with TRBJ2-3; 7 positions match TRBD2. V trimming: 2 bases; J trimming: 3 bases; junction bases outside the gene matches: 5. CDR1 is MNHNS, CDR2 SASEGT, per germline. The CDR3 is 15 residues long. CDR3 sequence (DNA): TGTGCCAGCAGTGAAAGAGACGGGGGGACAGATACGCAGTATTTT. Translation gives CASSERDGGTDTQYF.

This clone was counted only a few times. The chain carries TRBV27 and TRBJ2-2; no clear D gene. There are 13 residues in the CDR3. The germline V gene encodes CDR1 MNHEY and CDR2 SMNVEV (reference sequence). V was trimmed by 2 bases and J by 5 bases, leaving 6 bases between them. Here the CDR3 DNA reads TGTGCCAGCAGTTTAACCGGTACCGGGGAGCTGTTTTTT. Protein product: CASSLTGTGELFF.

The gene calls are TRBV19 and TRBJ2-7; TRBD1 agrees at 9 bases. The CDR3 extends over 14 amino acids. Germline V gene lookup returns CDR1 LNHDA and CDR2 SQIVND (reference sequence). With V trimmed by 3 bases and J by 2 bases, 2 bases remained unmatched. CDR3 region: CASSIGQGTYEQYF. CDR3 nucleotide sequence: TGTGCCAGTAGTATCGGACAGGGGACCTACGAGCAGTACTTC. Full variable domain (outside the CDR3, taken from reference TRBV19 and TRBJ2-7): DGGITQSPKYLFRKEGQNVTLSCEQNLNHDAMYWYRQDPGQGLRLIYYSQIVNDFQKGDIAEGYSVSREKKESFPLTVTSAQKNPTAFYLCASSIGQGTYEQYFGPGTRLTVT.

This rearrangement joins TRBV6-4 to TRBJ2-1, with 9 bases identical to TRBD2. Germline CDR1 and CDR2: MRHNA and SNTAGT. J was trimmed by 4 bases and V by 4 bases; bases with no gene match: 11. The CDR3 extends over 17 amino acids. CDR3 sequence reads: CASSAIGGTSRYNEQFF. In DNA form, the CDR3 reads TGTGCCAGCAGTGCCATCGGGGGGACTAGCCGGTACAATGAGCAGTTCTTC.

V gene TRBV5-4 combines with J gene TRBJ2-3; perhaps TRBD2 as D (6 bases). The germline gives CDR1 SGHNT, CDR2 YYREEE (reference sequence). Trimming removed 0 bases at V and 5 bases at J, with 10 bases between. The CDR3 covers 14 residues. The CDR3 DNA follows: TGTGCCAGCAGCTTGGCTAGCGAAGGAGATACGCAGTATTTT. Translating it yields CASSLASEGDTQYF.